The 21 T cell receptor beta chains below were found in one sample sequenced in a study of T cells after yellow fever vaccination. TCRdb reprocessed the 5' RACE reads with MiXCR, giving one entry per CDR3 protein. Here the sample spans around 300,000 distinct CDR3 sequences, roughly 4.3% being singletons. Material: PBMCs, obtained 5 days after the yellow fever booster vaccination. Every receptor here comes from a young man who received the YFV17D yellow fever vaccine.

This clonotype was detected only a few times. This chain joins TRBV24-1 and TRBJ2-5; 8 bases are shared with TRBD1. The CDR3 runs 16 residues. Germline CDR1 is KGHDR and CDR2 is SFDVKD. V lost 4 bases, J lost 3 bases, and 9 bases stayed unmatched. The CDR3 is CATSETTGTGEETQYF. CDR3 nucleotides: TGTGCCACCAGTGAAACAACCGGGACAGGAGAAGAGACCCAGTACTTC.

The chain combines TRBV6-6 with TRBJ2-5; D call uncertain. The CDR3 has 17 residues. Trimming shortened V by 0 bases and J by 4 bases, and 18 bases separated the two germline ends. Germline loops: CDR1 MNHNY, CDR2 SVGAGI (reference sequence). CDR3 DNA: TGTGCCAGCAGTTACTCCCTTGCGGCACTCTCTACAGAGACCCAGTACTTC. This encodes CASSYSLAALSTETQYF.

This clonotype was counted many times. This chain connects TRBV7-2 to TRBJ2-2; D perhaps matches TRBD2 (6 bases). Deletions cut 2 bases from V and 7 bases from J, with 11 bases between. CDR3 length: 14 amino acids. CDR1 is SGHTA and CDR2 is FQGNSA in the germline V gene. This chain's CDR3 is CASSLTGGDGELFF. CDR3 in DNA: TGTGCCAGCAGCTTAACCGGGGGTGACGGGGAGCTGTTTTTT.

This clonotype has ten or more counts. The chain has TRBV5-1 and TRBJ2-4; 11 bases are shared with TRBD2. The junction had 3 bases not matched to a gene; V was cut back by 4 bases and J by 6 bases. Germline V CDR1 and CDR2: SGHRS, YFSETQ. This CDR3 spans 14 amino acids. Written as DNA, the CDR3 is TGCGCCAGCAGCGCTACTAGCGGGGGAAACATTCAGTACTTC. It yields the protein CASSATSGGNIQYF. Supplemented by reference TRBV5-1 and TRBJ2-4, the full variable domain reads KAGVTQTPRYLIKTRGQQVTLSCSPISGHRSVSWYQQTPGQGLQFLFEYFSETQRNKGNFPGRFSGRQFSNSRSEMNVSTLELGDSALYLCASSATSGGNIQYFGAGTRLSVL.

Ten or more counts support this clonotype. CDR3 bases: TGTGCCAGCAGAAAGACAGGTGCCGAGCAGTACTTC. Protein product: CASRKTGAEQYF. J is TRBJ2-7 and V is TRBV7-9; possibly TRBD1 for D (6 bases). This CDR3 has 12 residues. Germline-derived CDR1 and CDR2 are SEHNR and FQNEAQ (reference sequence). V was clipped by 6 bases and J by 6 bases, with 12 bases between them.

The genes are TRBV29-1 and TRBJ2-2; possibly TRBD2 for D (6 bases). Trimming took 8 bases from V and 7 from J, leaving 14 bases between them. Germline CDR1 is SQVTM and CDR2 is ANQGSEA. The CDR3 totals 12 residues. The chain's CDR3 is CSLTRRNGELFF. CDR3 sequence (DNA): TGCAGCCTGACTAGAAGAAACGGGGAGCTGTTTTTT.

This sequence joins TRBV9 and TRBJ1-5, with no clear D. V was trimmed by 0 bases and J by 0 bases, leaving 7 bases between them. CDR1 SGDLS and CDR2 YYNGEE come from the germline V gene. The CDR3 is 15 amino acids. The CDR3, as DNA: TGTGCCAGCAGCGTAGGCGGGGTTAGCAATCAGCCCCAGCATTTT. Amino acids: CASSVGGVSNQPQHF.

The chain is built from TRBV29-1 and TRBJ1-1, with D uncertain. The CDR3 covers 12 residues. The germline V gene encodes CDR1 SQVTM and CDR2 ANQGSEA. V shed 6 bases and J shed 1 base, with 9 bases lying between them. CDR3 residues: CSVSSPNTEAFF. The CDR3 DNA reads TGCAGCGTAAGCAGTCCGAACACTGAAGCTTTCTTT.

The V and J genes are TRBV5-1 and TRBJ2-3; 7 bases fit TRBD2. This CDR3 is built from 14 residues. Germline assignment: CDR1 SGHRS and CDR2 YFSETQ. Trimming removed 4 bases from V and 4 bases from J; junction bases left unmatched: 6. CDR3 nucleotides: TGCGCCAGCAGCCCCGGACTAGTAGCAGATACGCAGTATTTT. Its translation: CASSPGLVADTQYF.

A few counts support this clonotype. The rearrangement joins TRBV20-1 to TRBJ1-5, with a possible D match to TRBD1 (5 bases). Trimming cost V 7 bases and J 1 base, with 14 bases left between them. The CDR3 is 14 amino acids. Germline V gene sequence: CDR1 DFQATT, CDR2 SNEGSKA (reference sequence). CDR3 sequence: CSVVRGLSNQPQHF. The CDR3 bases are TGCAGTGTTGTACGGGGACTGAGCAATCAGCCCCAGCATTTT.

This clonotype was counted a few times. The rearrangement joins TRBV2 to TRBJ2-7; D ambiguous. Germline-derived CDR1 and CDR2 are SNHLY and FYNNEI. The CDR3 length is 13 residues. The V and J ends lost 7 bases and 6 bases respectively, with 16 bases between them. CDR3 in amino acids: CASTGPANAEQYF. For the CDR3, the DNA is TGTGCCAGCACCGGGCCGGCGAACGCCGAGCAGTACTTC.

This clonotype has just a few counts. The J gene is TRBJ2-1, the V gene TRBV12-3 or TRBV12-4; the match to TRBD2 covers 10 bases. The CDR3 consists of 16 residues. Losses at the gene ends were 7 bases for V and 3 bases for J; bases not matched to a gene: 9. CDR3 amino acids: CASTDPPSGGYNEQFF. CDR3 coding DNA: TGTGCCAGCACCGACCCCCCTAGCGGGGGCTACAATGAGCAGTTCTTC.

This clonotype was recorded at least ten times. The CDR3 DNA sequence: TGTGCCAGCAGCCCGGGAGGGACAGCTGAGCAGTACGTC. Protein sequence: CASSPGGTAEQYV. The chain has TRBV7-8 and TRBJ2-7; D is possibly TRBD2 (8 bases). The CDR3 loop spans 13 amino acids. V was pared by 5 bases and J by 7 bases, with 15 bases between. The germline V gene encodes CDR1 SGHVS and CDR2 FQNEAQ.

This clonotype has more than one count but fewer than ten. This chain connects TRBV5-1 to TRBJ1-2, with 7 bases matching TRBD1. Germline loops: CDR1 SGHRS, CDR2 YFSETQ. This CDR3 is built from 13 residues. The ends lost 4 bases at V and 7 bases at J; junction bases unmatched: 7. The CDR3 sequence: CASSPTGESGYTF. The CDR3 region has the DNA TGCGCCAGCAGCCCTACAGGGGAGTCTGGCTACACCTTC. Combining the CDR3 with reference TRBV5-1 and TRBJ1-2 gives the whole variable domain KAGVTQTPRYLIKTRGQQVTLSCSPISGHRSVSWYQQTPGQGLQFLFEYFSETQRNKGNFPGRFSGRQFSNSRSEMNVSTLELGDSALYLCASSPTGESGYTFGSGTRLTVV.

The chain uses TRBV5-1 and TRBJ2-7; 8 bases agree with TRBD1. The CDR3 is 15 residues long. V shed 0 bases and J 3 bases; nucleotides not matched to a gene: 5. Germline V gene sequence: CDR1 SGHRS, CDR2 YFSETQ. This CDR3 is CASSLAPGQDYEQYF. CDR3 in DNA: TGCGCCAGCAGCTTGGCGCCGGGACAGGACTACGAGCAGTACTTC.

This chain uses TRBV6-5 with TRBJ1-2; the D is unclear. The V gene's germline CDR1 is MNHEY and CDR2 SVGAGI. The V end lost 0 bases, the J end lost 2 bases, and 13 bases lay between the germline ends. This CDR3 region has 16 residues. This CDR3 is CASSYSSGVLNYGYTF. The DNA of the CDR3 is TGTGCCAGCAGTTACTCGAGCGGAGTCTTAAACTATGGCTACACCTTC.

This clonotype was picked up a small number of times. The rearrangement joins TRBV7-9 to TRBJ2-7; 7 positions agree with TRBD2. V gave up 4 bases and J gave up 0 bases; unmatched junction bases: 6. The germline CDR1 and CDR2 sequences are SEHNR and FQNEAQ (reference sequence). The CDR3 loop spans 15 amino acids. CDR3 loop: CASSSRGVSSYEQYF. The CDR3 DNA is TGTGCCAGCAGCTCCCGGGGGGTGAGCTCCTACGAGCAGTACTTC.

This clonotype was recorded at least ten times. V gene TRBV5-1 combines with J gene TRBJ1-1, with 7 bases identical to TRBD1. Germline CDR1 SGHRS, CDR2 YFSETQ. V was clipped by 5 bases and J by 5 bases; unmatched bases: 12. The CDR3 spans 15 residues. The CDR3 sequence is CASRAGTVGDTEAFF. The CDR3 DNA is TGCGCCAGCAGAGCCGGGACAGTGGGTGATACTGAAGCTTTCTTT.

There are many counts of this clonotype. This rearrangement joins TRBV11-1 to TRBJ2-5; D perhaps matches TRBD2 (6 bases). The ends were cut back, 5 bases at V and 2 bases at J, with 9 bases in the middle. CDR1 and CDR2 (germline): SGHAT, FQDESV (reference sequence). The CDR3 loop spans 13 amino acids. CDR3 amino acids: CASSQDYQETQYF. CDR3 bases: TGTGCCAGCAGCCAGGACTATCAAGAGACCCAGTACTTC.

V and J are TRBV25-1 and TRBJ2-5; 7 bases are shared with TRBD2. V shed 7 bases and J 2 bases; nucleotides not matched to a gene: 4. This CDR3 region has 13 residues. In germline, CDR1 is MGHDK, CDR2 SYGVNS. CDR3 coding DNA: TGTGCCAGCACGGCGGGACTACAAGAGACCCAGTACTTC. It specifies CASTAGLQETQYF.

This clonotype has at least ten counts. V and J are TRBV2 and TRBJ1-4; 7 bases align to TRBD1. V lost 0 bases to trimming and J lost 6 bases; unmatched junction nucleotides: 4. The CDR3 is 15 amino acids. Per the germline V gene, CDR1 is SNHLY and CDR2 is FYNNEI. In nucleotides, the CDR3 is TGTGCCAGCAGTGAAGCAGGAGGGGGCTATGAAAAACTGTTTTTT. Its translation is CASSEAGGGYEKLFF.